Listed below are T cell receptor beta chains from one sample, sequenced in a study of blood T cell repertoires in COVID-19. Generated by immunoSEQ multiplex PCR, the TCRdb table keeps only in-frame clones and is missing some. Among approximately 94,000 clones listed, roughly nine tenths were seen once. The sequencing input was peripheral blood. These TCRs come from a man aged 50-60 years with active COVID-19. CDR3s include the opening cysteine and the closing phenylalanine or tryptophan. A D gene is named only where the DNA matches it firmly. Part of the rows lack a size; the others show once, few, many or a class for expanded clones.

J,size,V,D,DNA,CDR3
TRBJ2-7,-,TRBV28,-,TGTGCCTGCGTGGGGGCAGCCTACGAGCAGTACTTC,CACVGAAYEQYF
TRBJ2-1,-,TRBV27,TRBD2,TGTGCCAGCAGTTTTATTCTCCTAGCGGGATCTGATGAGCAGTTCTTC,CASSFILLAGSDEQFF
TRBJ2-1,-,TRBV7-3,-,TGTGCCAGCAGCGCACTTAGTCGGGACTACAATGAGCAGTTCTTC,CASSALSRDYNEQFF
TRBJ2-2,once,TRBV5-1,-,TGCGCCTCTAGACCCATCTCGAACACCGGGGAGCTGTTTTTT,CASRPISNTGELFF
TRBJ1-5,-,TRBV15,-,TGTGCCACCAGAATAGGGGTTCATCAGCCCCAGCATTTT,CATRIGVHQPQHF
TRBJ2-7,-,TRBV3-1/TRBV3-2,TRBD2,TGTGCCAGCAGTCGCGGGGGTGTGGGGGGAACCTACGAGCAGTACTTC,CASSRGGVGGTYEQYF
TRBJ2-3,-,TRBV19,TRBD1,TGTGCCAGTAGTATAGATCTTGGGACAGGGGCAGATACGCAGTATTTT,CASSIDLGTGADTQYF
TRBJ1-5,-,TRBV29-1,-,TGCAGCGTTGGGGCAGACCGTAATCAGCCCCAGCATTTT,CSVGADRNQPQHF
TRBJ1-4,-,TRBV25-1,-,TGTGCCAGCAGTGAGGGAGGGCAGGGGCTGTTGAAACTGTTTTTT,CASSEGGQGLLKLFF
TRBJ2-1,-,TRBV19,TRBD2,TGTGCCAGTAGTATAGGAACAGCGGGGGGGCTTAATGAGCAGTTCTTC,CASSIGTAGGLNEQFF
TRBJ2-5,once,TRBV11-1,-,TGTGCCAGCAGCCCCCTAGAGGGCGGGCGAGAGACCCAGTACTTC,CASSPLEGGRETQYF
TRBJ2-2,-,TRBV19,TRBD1,TGTGCCAGTAGTATACCCCCGACAGGGGGCACCGGGGAGCTGTTTTTT,CASSIPPTGGTGELFF
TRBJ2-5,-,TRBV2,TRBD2,TGTGCCAGCAGAGATGGACTAGCGGACGAGGTTGAGACCCAGTACTTC,CASRDGLADEVETQYF
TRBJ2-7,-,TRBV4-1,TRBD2,TGCGCCAGCAGCCATGGGGTGGGGCGTTTACTAGCGGGGGGTCTTCCGGGGTTGGACTTC,CASSHGVGRLLAGGLPGLDF
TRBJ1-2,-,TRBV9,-,TGTGCCAGCCCCCGGGACAACCCCTATTATGGCTACACCTTC,CASPRDNPYYGYTF
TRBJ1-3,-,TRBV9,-,TGTGCCAGCAGCGCCGGGGGGGCAGGGACGAGCTCTGGAAACACCATATATTTT,CASSAGGAGTSSGNTIYF
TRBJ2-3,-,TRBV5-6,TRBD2,TGTGCCAGCAGCTTGCCGACTAGCGGGATGAAAGATACGCAGTATTTT,CASSLPTSGMKDTQYF
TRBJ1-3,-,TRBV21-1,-,TGTGCCAGCAGCAAAGCATGCATCTGGGAGATCACCATATATTTT,CASSKACIWEITIYF
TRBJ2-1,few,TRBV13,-,TGTGCCAGCAGCTACTACCCGTCCCCCAATGAGCAGTTCTTC,CASSYYPSPNEQFF
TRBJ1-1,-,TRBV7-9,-,TGTGCCAGCAGCTTAGGACGGGGGGAAGCTTTCTTT,CASSLGRGEAFF
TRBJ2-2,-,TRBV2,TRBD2,TGTGCCAGCACTGGGACTAGCGGGAACACCGGGGAGCTGTTTTTT,CASTGTSGNTGELFF
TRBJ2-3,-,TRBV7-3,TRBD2,TGTGCCAGCAGCTTAACAGCGGGCGGCGGGGGTAGGACAGATACGCAGTATTTT,CASSLTAGGGGRTDTQYF
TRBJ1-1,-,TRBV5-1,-,TGCGCCAGCAGAGAGGCAGGGGTGAACACTGAAGCTTTCTTT,CASREAGVNTEAFF
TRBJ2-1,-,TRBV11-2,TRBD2,TGTGCCAGCAGCTTAATGGGTCCGGGGGAGGGCCTAATTACGAATGAGCAGTTCTTC,CASSLMGPGEGLITNEQFF
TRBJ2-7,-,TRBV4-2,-,TGTGCCAGCAGCCAAGATCAGGGTCTCTCCTACGAGCAGTACTTC,CASSQDQGLSYEQYF
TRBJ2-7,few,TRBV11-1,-,TGTGCCAGCAGCTTCGGGGGTTCGAGGGACGAGCAGTACTTC,CASSFGGSRDEQYF
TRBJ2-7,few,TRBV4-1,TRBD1,TGCGCCAGCAGCCTAGTTTCCGGGACAGGGGGCGTTGAGCAGTACTTC,CASSLVSGTGGVEQYF
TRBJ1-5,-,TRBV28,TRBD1,TGTGCCAGCAGCCGTCGGGGGACAGGGGACTATAGCAATCAGCCCCAGCATTTT,CASSRRGTGDYSNQPQHF